The next 19 T cell receptor beta chains were all read from a single sample in a study of blood T cell repertoires in COVID-19 (dated by TCRdb to 2018 to 2021). The protocol used for the library was the immunoSEQ multiplex PCR assay. TCRdb retrieved this table from immuneACCESS and kept in-frame rearrangements only. Not all clones are present; in checked studies, unresolved V genes account for under half, and no reason is known for the remainder. The sample table lists over 65,000 clones, about 90% of them with a count of one. 10% to 15% of the sample is held by the ten biggest clonotypes. Sequenced input: peripheral blood. The receptors here all came from a human donor in a cohort sampled during active COVID-19.

The rearrangement joins TRBV2 to TRBJ1-3, with TRBD1 as a possible D gene (6 bases). CDR3 length: 15 amino acids. V dropped 6 bases and J dropped 4 bases, with 16 bases sitting between them. Germline V CDR1 and CDR2: SNHLY, FYNNEI. The CDR3 nucleotides read TGTGCCAGCAGCGGAAACAGGGTGGGCGGAAACACCATATATTTT. Amino acid sequence: CASSGNRVGGNTIYF. The full variable domain, its missing parts supplied by reference TRBV2 and TRBJ1-3, is EPEVTQTPSHQVTQMGQEVILRCVPISNHLYFYWYRQILGQKVEFLVSFYNNEISEKSEIFDDQFSVERPDGSNFTLKIRSTKLEDSAMYFCASSGNRVGGNTIYFGEGSWLTVV.

The chain employs TRBV6-5 and TRBJ1-2; D is uncertain. The length of the CDR3 is 14 residues. Germline CDR1 is MNHEY and CDR2 is SVGAGI. Trimming took 7 bases from V and 2 from J, leaving 14 bases between them. Written as DNA, the CDR3 is TGTGCCAGCACTCTTCAGGATATAAACTATGGCTACACCTTC. Amino acids: CASTLQDINYGYTF.

This chain uses TRBV7-2 with TRBJ1-2; 9 positions match TRBD1. The CDR3 covers 13 residues. Germline CDR1 is SGHTA and CDR2 is FQGNSA. V was pared by 6 bases and J by 4 bases, with 3 bases of the junction left unmatched. The CDR3 region has the DNA TGTGCCAGCAGTTTGGACAGGGGCTATGGCTACACCTTC. It codes for CASSLDRGYGYTF.

The chain recombines TRBV28 with TRBJ2-1; D unclear. In germline, CDR1 is MDHEN, CDR2 SYDVKM. The V and J ends lost 4 bases and 10 bases respectively, with 11 bases between them. The CDR3 loop spans 12 amino acids. In nucleotides, the CDR3 is TGTGCCAGCAGTTCAGGTTTCAGGGAGCAGTTCTTC. As protein: CASSSGFREQFF. The variable domain in full, with the rest retrieved from reference TRBV28 and TRBJ2-1, is DVKVTQSSRYLVKRTGEKVFLECVQDMDHENMFWYRQDPGLGLRLIYFSYDVKMKEKGDIPEGYSVSREKKERFSLILESASTNQTSMYLCASSSGFREQFFGPGTRLTVL.

The V gene is TRBV3-1 (or the pseudogene TRBV3-2), the J gene TRBJ2-3, with TRBD2 matching 7 bases. This CDR3 is 16 amino acids long. J gave up 0 bases and V 4 bases, and 7 bases lay outside the gene matches. In germline, CDR1 is LGHDT, CDR2 YNNKEL (reference sequence). Here the CDR3 DNA reads TGTGCCAGCAGCCCGTCGAGCGGGAAGAGCACAGATACGCAGTATTTT. Translated, it gives CASSPSSGKSTDTQYF.

The chain employs TRBV11-1 and TRBJ1-1, with a possible D match to TRBD1 (6 bases). V was cut by 1 base and J by 4 bases, with 10 bases left in between. This CDR3 has 14 residues. In germline, CDR1 is SGHAT, CDR2 FQDESV (reference sequence). In DNA, the CDR3 is TGTGCCAGCAGCTTAGGACAGGTGGCCACTGAAGCTTTCTTT. Translated: CASSLGQVATEAFF. The full variable domain, in which reference TRBV11-1 and TRBJ1-1 provide the parts outside the CDR3, is EAEVAQSPRYKITEKSQAVAFWCDPISGHATLYWYRQILGQGPELLVQFQDESVVDDSQLPKDRFSAERLKGVDSTLKIQPAELGDSAMYLCASSLGQVATEAFFGQGTRLTVV.

The V gene is TRBV5-1, the J gene TRBJ2-2; no definite D call. The CDR3 consists of 14 residues. Germline lookup yields CDR1 SGHRS and CDR2 YFSETQ. V lost 0 bases and J lost 1, with 4 bases in between. The CDR3 reads CASSLGQNTGELFF. Written as DNA, the CDR3 is TGCGCCAGCAGCTTGGGGCAGAACACCGGGGAGCTGTTTTTT.

This chain uses TRBV3-1 (or the pseudogene TRBV3-2) with TRBJ2-2, with 7 bases fitting TRBD1. There are 15 residues in the CDR3. The J segment lost 8 bases and the V segment lost 2 bases, leaving 8 bases of the junction unmatched. CDR1 and CDR2 (germline): LGHDT, YNNKEL (reference sequence). CDR3 region: CASSQIPGGLGELFF. As DNA, the CDR3 is TGTGCCAGCAGCCAAATCCCAGGGGGTCTAGGGGAGCTGTTTTTT.

The chain joins TRBV7-9 to TRBJ1-1, with D maybe TRBD1 (6 bases). The germline CDR1 and CDR2 sequences are SEHNR and FQNEAQ (reference sequence). The CDR3 runs to 14 residues. The V end was cut by 5 bases, the J end by 8 bases, with 18 bases between. In nucleotides, the CDR3 is TGTGCCAGCAGCAGCCGGGCCGCGGGGGCGGAAGCTTTCTTT. Translated, it gives CASSSRAAGAEAFF.

The chain uses TRBV5-4 and TRBJ2-2; maybe TRBD1 (6 bases). Between the trimmed V and J ends, which lost 6 bases and 7 bases, there was a span of 10 bases. Germline V gene sequence: CDR1 SGHNT, CDR2 YYREEE (reference sequence). This CDR3 spans 12 amino acids. The CDR3 bases are TGTGCCAGCAACAGGGCAAACGGGGAGCTGTTTTTT. It encodes CASNRANGELFF.

The gene calls are TRBV6-4 and TRBJ2-3; 7 bases fit TRBD2. After removal of 0 bases from V and 3 bases from J, the junction contained 6 bases not matched to a gene. The CDR3 length is 16 residues. Germline CDR1 and CDR2: MRHNA and SNTAGT. CDR3 protein: CASSDSTGGSTDTQYF. CDR3 bases: TGTGCCAGCAGTGACTCGACGGGGGGAAGTACAGATACGCAGTATTTT.

This rearrangement joins TRBV7-2 to TRBJ1-1; D may be TRBD1 (6 bases). The germline V and J ends were trimmed by 5 bases and 0 bases, with 13 bases remaining between them. The CDR3 extends over 15 amino acids. Germline values: CDR1 SGHTA, CDR2 FQGNSA. CDR3 sequence (DNA): TGTGCCAGCAGCAAGGCAGGGGTCGTGAACACTGAAGCTTTCTTT. This encodes CASSKAGVVNTEAFF.

This chain uses TRBV6-6 with TRBJ2-1; 14 nucleotides match TRBD2. V lost 8 bases and J lost 8; bases outside the gene matches: 8. Per germline, CDR1 MNHNY and CDR2 SVGAGI (reference sequence). The CDR3 totals 15 residues. The CDR3 here is CASGRLAGGLYEQFF. DNA of the CDR3: TGTGCCAGCGGTAGACTAGCGGGGGGGCTCTATGAGCAGTTCTTC.

This clone occurred once. The chain combines TRBV7-2 with TRBJ2-5, with TRBD1 matching 7 bases. The V segment lost 0 bases and the J segment 10 bases; nucleotides outside the gene matches: 8. Germline CDR1 SGHTA, CDR2 FQGNSA. The CDR3 runs 14 residues. The CDR3 loop reads CASSLAAGGVNQYF. CDR3 coding DNA: TGTGCCAGCAGCTTAGCGGCAGGGGGAGTGAACCAGTACTTC.

The chain uses TRBV6-6 and TRBJ2-5; D gene ambiguous. The CDR3 contains 13 residues. Germline CDR1 reads MNHNY; CDR2 reads SVGAGI (reference sequence). V dropped 2 bases and J dropped 3 bases, with 7 bases sitting between them. CDR3 in DNA: TGTGCCAGCAGTTACGGCAACGAAGAGACCCAGTACTTC. Its translation is CASSYGNEETQYF.

The chain recombines TRBV6-5 with TRBJ2-6; D may be TRBD2 (6 bases). The CDR3 consists of 14 residues. V was cut by 7 bases and J by 1 base, with 8 bases left in between. Per germline, CDR1 MNHEY and CDR2 SVGAGI. The CDR3 DNA reads as TGTGCCAGCACCGGGGGTTCTGGGGCCAACGTCCTGACTTTC. It yields the protein CASTGGSGANVLTF.

This chain joins TRBV30 and TRBJ2-1; unclear D gene. Trimming cost V 5 bases and J 3 bases, with 8 bases left between them. The CDR3 consists of 12 residues. Germline CDR1 and CDR2: GTSNPN and SVGIG (reference sequence). The CDR3 nucleotides read TGTGCCTGGGGACGGGTCTACAATGAGCAGTTCTTC. Translating it yields CAWGRVYNEQFF. Together with reference TRBV30 and TRBJ2-1, the CDR3 gives the full variable domain: SQTIHQWPATLVQPVGSPLSLECTVEGTSNPNLYWYRQAAGRGLQLLFYSVGIGQISSEVPQNLSASRPQDRQFILSSKKLLLSDSGFYLCAWGRVYNEQFFGPGTRLTVL.

The V call is TRBV5-6, the J call TRBJ2-3, with unresolved D. The CDR3 contains 14 residues. V lost 4 bases and J 4 bases, leaving 13 bases between the germline ends. Germline loops: CDR1 SGHDT, CDR2 YYEEEE. CDR3 sequence: CASSPPQRSDTQYF. The CDR3 DNA is TGTGCCAGCAGCCCACCTCAGAGGTCAGATACGCAGTATTTT.

The chain recombines TRBV5-6 with TRBJ1-6; TRBD1 is a possible D gene (6 bases). CDR1 is SGHDT, CDR2 YYEEEE, per germline. V was trimmed by 0 bases and J by 7 bases, leaving 17 bases between them. CDR3 length: 17 amino acids. CDR3 amino acids: CASSLGRGGARNSPLHF. The CDR3 region has the DNA TGTGCCAGCAGCTTGGGGCGGGGGGGCGCAAGAAATTCACCCCTCCACTTT.